The 5 T cell receptor beta chains listed next were all sequenced from one sample in a study of blood T cell repertoires in COVID-19 (dated by TCRdb to between 2020 and 2021). Receptor amplification or capture employed the immunoSEQ multiplex PCR assay. What TCRdb holds here is the immuneACCESS table cut down to in-frame rearrangements. Part of the clones is not present; checked against another copy, under half of the missing clones reflect an unresolved V gene, and the others are unexplained. For this sample the table gives about 180,000 clones, of which about 88% were detected only once. Clones ranked in the top ten supply around 0.63% of the sample. Sequenced material: peripheral blood. Source of these receptors: a man in his fifties or sixties with COVID-19, enrolled during active disease.

This chain uses TRBV2 with TRBJ2-5; TRBD1 aligns across 7 bases. Germline CDR1 SNHLY, CDR2 FYNNEI. With 1 base clipped from V and 5 bases from J, the junction kept 4 bases outside the gene matches. The CDR3 runs 14 residues. CDR3 protein: CASSEGQGVETQYF. DNA of the CDR3: TGTGCCAGCAGTGAAGGACAGGGAGTGGAGACCCAGTACTTC.

The rearrangement joins TRBV11-3 to TRBJ2-5; D is possibly TRBD1 (7 bases). Trimming pared 5 bases from V and 4 bases from J, leaving 17 bases between. Germline V gene sequence: CDR1 SGHNT, CDR2 YENEEA. The CDR3 is 15 residues long. In DNA form, the CDR3 reads TGTGCCAGCAGCGGAGGGGGCCCCATTGGAGAGACCCAGTACTTC. Amino acid sequence: CASSGGGPIGETQYF.

CDR3 amino acids: CATSEDDRYGADTQYF. CDR3 DNA sequence: TGTGCCACCAGTGAAGACGACAGGTATGGCGCAGATACGCAGTATTTT. The chain recombines TRBV24-1 with TRBJ2-3; possible D gene TRBD1, 6 bases. The CDR3 runs to 16 residues. CDR1 KGHDR and CDR2 SFDVKD come from the germline V gene. With 4 bases removed from V and 4 bases from J, the gap between germline ends came to 17 bases.

About this clone itself: The junction departs from germline at one end; a sequencing error may be responsible. The chain combines TRBV6-1 with TRBJ2-1, with 11 positions matching TRBD2. The CDR3 loop spans 13 amino acids. From germline, CDR1 is MNHNS and CDR2 SASEGT. The CDR3 sequence is CASREGLAGEQFF. The CDR3 bases are TGTGCCAGCAGGGAAGGACTAGCGGGCGAGCAGTTCTTC.

The J gene is TRBJ1-1, the V gene TRBV29-1; a weak D match, TRBD1 (5 bases). The V gene's germline CDR1 is SQVTM and CDR2 ANQGSEA. V gave up 6 bases and J gave up 0 bases, with 14 bases separating them. The CDR3 contains 14 residues. CDR3 bases: TGCAGCGTAGCCACCGGGACTCTGAACACTGAAGCTTTCTTT. Translation: CSVATGTLNTEAFF.